Presented here are 9 T cell receptor beta chains from one specimen sequenced in a study of OX40 agonist ivuxolimab in advanced cancers. The protocol was immunoSEQ multiplex PCR, while the TCRdb copy is restricted to in-frame clones and leaves out a portion. The sample shows 75,000 to 95,000 clones, about 90% of them seen only once. The input for sequencing was CD4+ or CD8+ T cells sorted from blood, taken in a trial of the OX40 agonist ivuxolimab. The receptors here all came from an adult with an advanced solid tumor such as melanoma, head and neck, liver or kidney cancer.

This chain joins TRBV11-2 and TRBJ2-3; no firm D call. This CDR3 contains 11 residues. Per the germline V gene, CDR1 is SGHAT and CDR2 is FQNNGV. The V gene lost 5 bases and the J gene lost 1 base, with 1 base spanning the gap. The CDR3 sequence is CASSRTDTQYF. The CDR3 DNA follows: TGTGCCAGCAGCCGCACAGATACGCAGTATTTT.

CDR3 bases: TGTGCCTGGAGTGAGCTGGCGAGATCTGGAAACACCATATATTTT. Protein product: CAWSELARSGNTIYF. The rearrangement uses TRBV30 and TRBJ1-3; unclear D gene. The V gene lost 1 base and the J gene lost 1 base, with 11 bases spanning the gap. The germline CDR1 and CDR2 sequences are GTSNPN and SVGIG (reference sequence). The CDR3 length is 15 residues. Based on the CDR3 plus reference TRBV30 and TRBJ1-3, the full variable domain is SQTIHQWPATLVQPVGSPLSLECTVEGTSNPNLYWYRQAAGRGLQLLFYSVGIGQISSEVPQNLSASRPQDRQFILSSKKLLLSDSGFYLCAWSELARSGNTIYFGEGSWLTVV.

The chain joins TRBV14 to TRBJ2-7; D possibly uses TRBD1 or TRBD2 (6 bases each). V was shortened by 4 bases and J by 7 bases, with 20 bases between the two germline ends. Germline-derived CDR1 and CDR2 are SGHDN and FVKESK. This CDR3 contains 15 residues. The CDR3 DNA reads as TGTGCCAGCAGCCTCGCCCGGGGGCAGGAGGCAGAGCAGTACTTC. Translation gives CASSLARGQEAEQYF.

This sequence joins TRBV10-3 and TRBJ2-6; D may be TRBD1 or TRBD2 (5 bases each). Between the trimmed V and J ends, which lost 8 bases and 0 bases, there was a span of 11 bases. The CDR3 runs to 15 residues. Germline assignment: CDR1 ENHRY and CDR2 SYGVKD. Here the CDR3 reads CAIGDGISGANVLTF. The CDR3 nucleotides are TGTGCCATCGGGGACGGAATCTCTGGGGCCAACGTCCTGACTTTC.

The chain is built from TRBV30 and TRBJ2-2; 8 positions agree with TRBD2. V dropped 5 bases and J dropped 4; count of bases not matched to a gene: 12. The germline CDR1 and CDR2 sequences are GTSNPN and SVGIG (reference sequence). The CDR3 is 16 residues long. DNA of the CDR3: TGTGCCTGGGAACAGCCGGGGGGGCATCGCACCGGGGAGCTGTTTTTT. Translated: CAWEQPGGHRTGELFF.

The chain joins TRBV6-5 to TRBJ1-2, with D tentatively TRBD1 (6 bases). V was clipped by 0 bases and J by 4 bases, with 12 bases between them. Germline assignment: CDR1 MNHEY and CDR2 SVGAGI. The CDR3 is 15 amino acids. CDR3 loop: CASSYSVQGSYGYTF. The CDR3 region has the DNA TGTGCCAGCAGTTACTCGGTACAGGGCTCCTATGGCTACACCTTC.

The chain joins TRBV18 to TRBJ1-6; 8 nucleotides line up with TRBD1. Germline values: CDR1 KGHSH, CDR2 LQKENI. CDR3 length equals 15 residues. Losses at the gene ends were 3 bases for V and 9 bases for J; bases not matched to a gene: 7. CDR3: CASSPKDRVSSPLHF. In nucleotides, the CDR3 is TGTGCCAGCTCACCCAAGGACAGGGTTAGTTCACCCCTCCACTTT.

The genes are TRBV7-6 and TRBJ1-6; D gene unclear. V was shortened by 3 bases and J by 5 bases, with 14 bases between the two germline ends. The CDR3 loop spans 16 amino acids. In germline, CDR1 is SGHVS, CDR2 FNYEAQ. CDR3 in DNA: TGTGCCAGCAGCTTGGTGGGAAGGAGTGATAATTCACCCCTCCACTTT. Amino acids: CASSLVGRSDNSPLHF.

The chain couples TRBV2 to TRBJ2-1; D gene unclear. Germline CDR1 and CDR2: SNHLY and FYNNEI. The V end lost 4 bases, the J end lost 0 bases, and 10 bases lay between the germline ends. The CDR3 loop spans 15 amino acids. The CDR3: CASSVDGSSYNEQFF. DNA of the CDR3: TGTGCCAGCAGTGTGGACGGCAGCTCCTACAATGAGCAGTTCTTC.